Here is one T cell receptor beta chain with its context. The sample comes from a study of CD8 T cells in ankylosing spondylitis. TCRdb called the 5' RACE reads again in MiXCR, with one record for every CDR3 protein. The sample lists roughly 120,000 distinct CDR3 sequences, 12% to 15% occurring once. The sequenced material came from blood, either unsorted or a sorted T cell fraction (not recorded which). The clonotype originates from a female donor with ankylosing spondylitis or in good health (not recorded which).

CDR3 region: CASSQDIAVSGNTIYF. The CDR3 bases are TGTGCCAGCAGCCAAGATATAGCAGTCTCTGGAAACACCATATATTTT. The rearrangement uses TRBV4-2 and TRBJ1-3; D is undetermined. Germline V gene data show CDR1 as LGHNA and CDR2 as YNFKEQ. With 0 bases removed from V and 0 bases from J, the gap between germline ends came to 9 bases. The CDR3 spans 16 residues.